This T cell receptor (beta chain) originates from a study of regulatory T cells in long-lasting Graves disease. Time point denoted: newly diagnosed GD, antithyroid drugs for less than 3 months. TCR sequences were obtained from RNA taken from PBMCs. This CDR3 is built from 17 residues. Germline V lookup: CDR1 SNHLY, CDR2 FYNNEI. Trimming cost V 4 bases and J 6 bases, with 25 bases left between them. Many counts were recorded for this clonotype. The antigen remains unidentified. Findings of the study overall: Favored gene segments in persistent disease were TRBV28, TRBJ1-2 and TRBJ2-5.

The TCR beta library used iRepertoire HTBI primers with Arm-PCR amplification of CDR3. TCRdb re-called the multiplex PCR reads through MiXCR, storing one row per CDR3 protein. The data show 450,000 to 600,000 distinct CDR3 sequences, around 15% seen once. These data were also reused for a study on T cells in Graves' hyperthyroidism and ophthalmopathy. From that study: Stable Graves' hyperthyroidism denoted no ophthalmopathy progression over 18 months. Ophthalmopathy was separated from stable hyperthyroidism by a 13 V-J model.

The starting material was peripheral blood mononuclear cells (PBMCs), obtained at new diagnosis, from a patient treated with antithyroid drugs. The V call is TRBV2, the J call TRBJ2-7; D may match TRBD1 or TRBD2 (6 bases each). The TCR was taken from a man aged 40-49 years with Graves disease. The CDR3, as DNA: TGTGCCAGCAGTGGGCGGACAGCGGTGGGCGCGGGACTCGAGCAGTACTTC. Translated: CASSGRTAVGAGLEQYF.